A selection of T cell receptor beta chains follows, all from one sample in a study of CD8 T cells in Susac syndrome. TCRdb re-analysed the immunoSEQ multiplex PCR reads in MiXCR, keeping a single row per CDR3 protein. The repertoire holds 150,000 to 200,000 distinct CDR3 sequences, with roughly 94% as singletons. Sequencing was performed on CD4+ T cells from PBMCs. The receptor source for this set is a human donor with multiple sclerosis. Each CDR3 is given with its conserved first and last residue. A D gene is named only where the DNA matches it firmly. Some rows mark clone size as missing; the rest say once, few, many or name a class of expanded clone.

once | TRBJ2-7 | - | TRBV7-8 | CASSFLGETNHYEQYF | TGTGCCAGCAGCTTCCTGGGGGAGACCAACCACTACGAGCAGTACTTC
- | TRBJ2-6 | - | TRBV30 | CACSRRRSGANVLTF | TGTGCCTGCTCCCGTCGCCGCTCTGGGGCCAACGTCCTGACTTTC
- | TRBJ1-1 | TRBD1 | TRBV19 | CASSWDSTEAFF | TGTGCCAGTAGTTGGGACAGCACTGAAGCTTTCTTT
- | TRBJ2-7 | - | TRBV30 | CAWGRGRGPYEQYF | TGTGCCTGGGGGCGGGGACGTGGACCCTACGAGCAGTACTTC
once | TRBJ2-7 | - | TRBV7-9 | CASSLPGLDSYEQYF | TGTGCCAGCAGCTTACCGGGACTGGACTCCTACGAGCAGTACTTC
- | TRBJ1-3 | - | TRBV4-1 | CASSQTDSDGNTIYF | TGCGCCAGCAGCCAGACAGACAGCGATGGAAACACCATATATTTT
- | TRBJ2-7 | - | TRBV12-3/TRBV12-4 | CASSRTGTTAYEQYF | TGTGCCAGCAGTCGGACCGGGACAACCGCCTACGAGCAGTACTTC
- | TRBJ2-3 | - | TRBV28 | CASSPIAGGSETQYF | TGTGCCAGCAGTCCTATAGCAGGGGGGTCGGAAACGCAGTATTTT
- | TRBJ1-2 | - | TRBV20-1 | CSARVALYGYTF | TGCAGTGCTAGAGTGGCCCTTTATGGCTACACCTTC
- | TRBJ2-7 | TRBD2 | TRBV7-2 | CASSLAGTSGSGQYF | TGTGCCAGCAGCTTAGCCGGGACTAGCGGGAGTGGGCAGTACTTC
- | TRBJ2-2 | - | TRBV7-9 | CASSLRTGGFTGELFF | TGTGCCAGCAGCTTACGTACGGGGGGCTTCACCGGGGAGCTGTTTTTT
- | TRBJ1-2 | TRBD1 | TRBV12-3/TRBV12-4 | CASSASGTGRYGYTF | TGTGCCAGCAGTGCCTCCGGGACAGGGAGGTATGGCTACACCTTC
- | TRBJ1-2 | - | TRBV20-1 | CSARGNLDGYGYTF | TGCAGTGCTAGGGGGAACCTAGACGGCTATGGCTACACCTTC
- | TRBJ1-5 | - | TRBV7-9 | CASSKGGDREPQHF | TGTGCCAGCAGCAAAGGGGGGGATCGGGAGCCCCAGCATTTT
- | TRBJ2-7 | TRBD1 | TRBV7-9 | CASGTGPSYEQYF | TGTGCCAGCGGGACAGGGCCCTCCTACGAGCAGTACTTC